This T cell receptor beta chain was found in a study of graft-versus-host responses after intestinal transplantation (dated by TCRdb to the early 2020s). Broadly, across the study: Multivisceral, liver-intestinal, or isolated intestinal transplants were received by the recipients. Donor T cell macrochimerism was defined as a peak of at least 4% donor T cells among recipient peripheral blood mononuclear cells. Of the approximately 24 intestinal transplant recipients enrolled in the cohort, one of whom was a retransplant, a few patients without pretransplant specimens were excluded. Bulk TCR-beta CDR3 sequencing was used to track graft-versus-host and host-versus-graft alloreactive T cell clones in the graft, circulation and bone marrow after intestinal transplantation. Rather than going through the commercial service, samples from three later patients were sequenced in-house on an Illumina MiSeq and processed with MiXCR. Anti-thymocyte globulin induction was given to all recipients, followed by maintenance tacrolimus and steroids for two to three years. Alloreactive clones were identified by sequencing pre-transplant mixed lymphocyte reaction products and comparing them with unstimulated pre-transplant donor and recipient T cells. The research as a whole found: Early after transplant, declines in HvG clones were associated with peak levels of circulating GvH clones. GvH clones turned up in recipient bone marrow, with some appearing earlier in ileal mucosa or blood, a pattern consistent with an intestinal mucosal origin. High GvH to HvG T cell clonal ratios were observed in the allografts of patients with donor T cell macrochimerism. Conclusions were limited by the relatively low number and heterogeneity of intestinal transplant patients.

The method behind the library was the immunoSEQ multiplex PCR assay. For most patients, genomic DNA was isolated with the Qiagen DNeasy Blood and Tissue Kit and sent frozen to Adaptive Biotechnologies for TCR sequencing. For most patients, high-throughput TCR-beta CDR3 sequencing of genomic DNA was performed by Adaptive Biotechnologies. From the authors' description of their analysis: TCR sequencing data for roughly 17 patients were retrieved from Adaptive's ImmunoSEQ software; three other patients were processed with MiXCR and VDJtools. CD4 versus CD8 sorting errors were corrected by removing sequences found in both subsets at a frequency ratio below 5:1. CDR3 nucleotide sequences shared between donor and recipient were removed because their origin could not be assigned. At least 2-fold expansion over unstimulated cells and a minimum CFSE-low frequency of 0.002% (template counts) or 0.001% (read counts) were required for clones to be classified as alloreactive. A clone was considered mappable if detected in the sequenced pre-transplant spleen, lymph node, or MLR CFSE-low populations of the donor or recipient. Cumulative frequency of alloreactive clones was calculated as a percentage of all sequences weighted by copy number. This immuneACCESS table, as held by TCRdb, lists in-frame sequences with V and J called but not all clones. Of the missing ones, under half trace to an unresolved V gene in checked studies; the others have no known cause. V and J calls and clone size come straight from that table; D and trimming were deduced from the DNA. The sample table shows 96,000 or so clones, and roughly 90% are seen once. The ten top clones hold more than 0.15% of the sample.

This specimen's time point label, per the study, means: cells obtained before transplantation from donor or recipient. CD3+CD4+ and CD3+CD8+ populations were FACS-sorted from unstimulated pre-transplant donor and recipient cells taken from spleen or lymph nodes. As concerns this clone: Its antigen specificity is not known. There are no base qualities to consult, and no much larger clone falls within one base.

Source: unstimulated CD4+ T cells sorted from spleen or lymph node cells, taken before intestinal transplant. This receptor was obtained from a human donor who received an intestinal transplant.

The nucleotides are TGTGCCAGCAGTAAAATAGGGACTAGCGAACAAAACATTCAGTACTTC. This yields the protein CASSKIGTSEQNIQYF. The chain is made from TRBV2 and TRBJ2-4, with 10 bases matching TRBD2. CDR1 and CDR2 are drawn from the germline V gene: SNHLY, FYNNEI. The germline V and J ends show losses of 5 bases and 5 bases respectively, and no gene match explains 9 bases of the junction. Measured from the cysteine to the phenylalanine, the CDR3 is 16 residues long. CDR3 DNA only is kept here, 48 bases in frame from base 1.